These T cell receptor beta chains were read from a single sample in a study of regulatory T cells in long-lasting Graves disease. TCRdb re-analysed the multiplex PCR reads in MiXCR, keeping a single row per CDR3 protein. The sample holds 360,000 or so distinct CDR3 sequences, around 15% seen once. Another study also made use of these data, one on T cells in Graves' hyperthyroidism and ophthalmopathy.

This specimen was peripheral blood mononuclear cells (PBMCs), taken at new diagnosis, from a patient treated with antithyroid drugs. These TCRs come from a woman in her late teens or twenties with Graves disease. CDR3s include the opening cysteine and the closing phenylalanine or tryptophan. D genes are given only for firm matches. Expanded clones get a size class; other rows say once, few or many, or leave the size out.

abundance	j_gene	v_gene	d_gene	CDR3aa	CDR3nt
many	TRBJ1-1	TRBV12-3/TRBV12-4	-	CASRIGVPGTEAFF	TGTGCCAGCAGGATAGGGGTCCCCGGCACTGAAGCTTTCTTT
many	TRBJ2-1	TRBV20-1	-	CSAREDRWGEQFF	TGCAGTGCTAGAGAAGACAGATGGGGTGAGCAGTTCTTC
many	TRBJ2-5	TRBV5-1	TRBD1	CASSSMDREETQYF	TGCGCCAGCAGCTCAATGGACAGGGAAGAGACCCAGTACTTC
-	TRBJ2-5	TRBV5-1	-	CASSETRVQETQYF	TGCGCCAGCAGCGAGACTCGGGTACAAGAGACCCAGTACTTC
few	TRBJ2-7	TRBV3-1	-	CASSPSWGRAYEQYF	TGTGCCAGCAGCCCCTCTTGGGGGCGGGCCTACGAGCAGTACTTC
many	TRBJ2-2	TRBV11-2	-	CASSFADMNTGELFF	TGTGCCAGCAGCTTTGCGGACATGAACACCGGGGAGCTGTTTTTT
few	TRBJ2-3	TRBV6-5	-	CASSYWEDTDTQYF	TGTGCCAGCAGTTACTGGGAGGACACAGATACGCAGTATTTT
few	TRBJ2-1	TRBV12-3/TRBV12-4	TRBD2	CASSVGLAGVNNEQFF	TGTGCCAGCAGTGTGGGACTAGCGGGAGTCAACAATGAGCAGTTCTTC
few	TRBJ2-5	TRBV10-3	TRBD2	CAISELPSGSKETQYF	TGTGCCATCAGTGAGTTACCTAGCGGGAGTAAAGAGACCCAGTACTTC
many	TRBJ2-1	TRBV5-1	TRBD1	CASSLYQGAYEQFF	TGCGCCAGCAGCTTGTATCAGGGGGCCTATGAGCAGTTCTTC
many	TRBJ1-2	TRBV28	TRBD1	CASSPSGQPYGYTF	TGTGCCAGCAGTCCATCGGGACAGCCCTATGGCTACACCTTC
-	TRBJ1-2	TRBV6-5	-	CASSSGNGYTF	TGTGCCAGCAGTTCGGGGAATGGCTACACCTTC
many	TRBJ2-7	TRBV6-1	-	CASSERAFLWEQYF	TGTGCCAGCAGTGAGAGGGCCTTCCTTTGGGAGCAGTACTTC
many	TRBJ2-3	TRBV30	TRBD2	CAWSPKTSGITDTQYF	TGTGCCTGGAGTCCAAAGACTAGCGGAATCACAGATACGCAGTATTTT
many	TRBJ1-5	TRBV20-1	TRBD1	CSARDLTGDNQPQHF	TGCAGTGCTAGAGATCTGACAGGGGACAATCAGCCCCAGCATTTT
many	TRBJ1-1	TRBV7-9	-	CASSLVGAEAFF	TGTGCCAGCAGCTTAGTCGGGGCTGAAGCTTTCTTT
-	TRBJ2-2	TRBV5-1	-	CASSSFSGGELFF	TGCGCCAGCAGCTCTTTCTCGGGCGGGGAGCTGTTTTTT
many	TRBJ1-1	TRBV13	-	CASSLGANTEAFF	TGTGCCAGCAGCTTAGGGGCGAACACTGAAGCTTTCTTT
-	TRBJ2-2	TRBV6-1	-	CASSEASLRAGELFF	TGTGCCAGCAGCGAAGCCTCCTTGCGGGCCGGGGAGCTGTTTTTT
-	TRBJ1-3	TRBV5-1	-	CASSLQGLSGNTIYF	TGCGCCAGCAGCTTGCAAGGGCTCTCTGGAAACACCATATATTTT
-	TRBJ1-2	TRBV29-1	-	CSVLTGNYGYTF	TGCAGCGTTCTTACAGGGAACTATGGCTACACCTTC
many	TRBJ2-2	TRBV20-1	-	CSARGLGTGELFF	TGCAGTGCTAGAGGCCTAGGGACCGGGGAGCTGTTTTTT
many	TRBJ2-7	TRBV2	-	CASSEIDGRSSYEQYF	TGTGCCAGCAGTGAAATTGACGGAAGGAGCTCCTACGAGCAGTACTTC
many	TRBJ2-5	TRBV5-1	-	CASTIQETQYF	TGCGCCAGCACTATTCAAGAGACCCAGTACTTC
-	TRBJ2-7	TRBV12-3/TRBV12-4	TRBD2	CASSFYGRPLREQYF	TGTGCCAGCAGTTTCTACGGGAGGCCCCTACGGGAGCAGTACTTC
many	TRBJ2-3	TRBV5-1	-	CASSLRGVRTDTQYF	TGCGCCAGCAGCTTAAGGGGAGTTAGGACAGATACGCAGTATTTT
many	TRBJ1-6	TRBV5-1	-	CASSFDRHNNSPLHF	TGCGCCAGCAGCTTCGACAGACATAATAATTCACCCCTCCACTTT
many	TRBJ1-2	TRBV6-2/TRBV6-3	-	CASSYQGNYGYTF	TGTGCCAGCAGTTATCAAGGGAACTATGGCTACACCTTC
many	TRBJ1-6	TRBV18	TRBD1	CASSPNRGRSPLHF	TGTGCCAGCTCACCAAACAGGGGGCGTTCACCCCTCCACTTT
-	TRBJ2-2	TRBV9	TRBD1	CASSAGGANTGELFF	TGTGCCAGCAGTGCAGGGGGAGCGAACACCGGGGAGCTGTTTTTT
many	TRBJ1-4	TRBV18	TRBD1	CASSPRGQGAGEKLFF	TGTGCCAGCTCACCTCGGGGACAGGGGGCTGGTGAAAAACTGTTTTTT
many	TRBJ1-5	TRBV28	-	CASSPTGSNQPQHF	TGTGCCAGCAGCCCAACGGGGAGCAATCAGCCCCAGCATTTT
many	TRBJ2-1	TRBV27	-	CASSLNPYNEQFF	TGTGCCAGCAGTTTAAATCCGTACAATGAGCAGTTCTTC
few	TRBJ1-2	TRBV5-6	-	CASSLGQRGYGYTF	TGTGCCAGCAGCTTGGGACAAAGGGGGTATGGCTACACCTTC
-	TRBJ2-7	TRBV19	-	CASSIPGGIYEQYF	TGTGCCAGTAGTATCCCCGGGGGAATCTACGAGCAGTACTTC
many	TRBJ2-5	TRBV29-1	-	CIASGGGGETQYF	TGCATAGCGTCTGGGGGAGGCGGAGAGACCCAGTACTTC
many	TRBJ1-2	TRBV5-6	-	CASSLAQNYGYTF	TGTGCCAGCAGCTTGGCACAGAACTATGGCTACACCTTC
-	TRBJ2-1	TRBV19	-	CASSRASISYNEQFF	TGTGCCAGTAGCAGGGCCTCGATCTCCTACAATGAGCAGTTCTTC
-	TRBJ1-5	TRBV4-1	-	CASGSLAGQPQHF	TGCGCCAGCGGCTCCCTAGCTGGGCAGCCCCAGCATTTT
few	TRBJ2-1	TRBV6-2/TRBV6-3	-	CASSYLGASYNEQFF	TGTGCCAGCAGTTACCTCGGCGCTTCCTACAATGAGCAGTTCTTC
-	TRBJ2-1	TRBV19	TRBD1	CASRTSGTANNEQFF	TGTGCCAGTAGAACTTCCGGGACAGCGAACAATGAGCAGTTCTTC
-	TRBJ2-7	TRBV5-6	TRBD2	CASSAGLAGVWEQYF	TGTGCCAGCAGCGCCGGACTAGCGGGAGTCTGGGAGCAGTACTTC
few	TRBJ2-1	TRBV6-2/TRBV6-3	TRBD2	CASSPSGGVGNEQFF	TGTGCCAGCAGTCCCAGCGGGGGGGTAGGCAATGAGCAGTTCTTC
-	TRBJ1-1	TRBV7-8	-	CASTLLRIPGGTEAFF	TGTGCCAGCACCTTACTGCGAATCCCAGGTGGCACTGAAGCTTTCTTT
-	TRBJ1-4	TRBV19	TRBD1	CASSPQGDFEKLFF	TGTGCCAGTAGTCCTCAGGGGGATTTTGAAAAACTGTTTTTT
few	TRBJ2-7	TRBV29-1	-	CSGRLGGEQYF	TGCAGTGGGAGGTTGGGTGGCGAGCAGTACTTC
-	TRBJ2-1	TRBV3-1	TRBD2	CASSPISGGEQFF	TGTGCCAGCAGCCCAATTTCGGGGGGTGAGCAGTTCTTC
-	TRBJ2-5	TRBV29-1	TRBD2	CSAGLAGETQYF	TGCAGCGCTGGACTAGCCGGTGAGACCCAGTACTTC
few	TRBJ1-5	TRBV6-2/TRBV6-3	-	CASSYSRGVNQPQHF	TGTGCCAGCAGTTACTCGAGAGGAGTCAATCAGCCCCAGCATTTT
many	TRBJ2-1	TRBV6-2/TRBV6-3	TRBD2	CASSSYRLAGGSSYNEQFF	TGTGCCAGCAGTTCGTACCGACTAGCGGGAGGAAGCTCCTACAATGAGCAGTTCTTC
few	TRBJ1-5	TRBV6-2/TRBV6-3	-	CAILDSRWWTGNQPQHF	TGTGCCATCCTAGACTCCAGGTGGTGGACAGGCAATCAGCCCCAGCATTTT
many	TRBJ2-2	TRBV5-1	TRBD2	CASSLSLADPGELFF	TGCGCCAGCAGCTTGAGTCTAGCGGATCCAGGGGAGCTGTTTTTT
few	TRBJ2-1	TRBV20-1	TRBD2	CSARVTSGRRSSYNEQFF	TGCAGTGCTAGAGTGACTAGCGGGAGACGGAGCTCCTACAATGAGCAGTTCTTC
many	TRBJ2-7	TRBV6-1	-	CASSERLEYEQYF	TGTGCCAGCAGTGAGCGGCTAGAGTACGAGCAGTACTTC